The 17 T cell receptor beta chains in this list originate from one sample, sequenced in a study of blood T cell repertoires in COVID-19. Assay used: immunoSEQ multiplex PCR; TCRdb lists only in-frame clones, some missing. The repertoire holds about 130,000 clones, with nearly 70% as singletons. Sequencing was performed on peripheral blood. The receptors stem from a woman in her 70s with acute or convalescent COVID-19.

The chain combines TRBV28 with TRBJ1-4, with TRBD1 matching 7 bases. Germline V gene lookup returns CDR1 MDHEN and CDR2 SYDVKM. Losses at the gene ends were 6 bases for V and 4 bases for J; bases not matched to a gene: 8. The CDR3 is 15 residues long. CDR3 bases: TGTGCCAGCAGCCAGACAGGGTGGCTTAATGAAAAACTGTTTTTT. Its translation is CASSQTGWLNEKLFF.

A word on this clone: This may stem from a read error, because a much larger clone lies one nucleotide away. The CDR3 DNA is TGTGCCAGCAATTCCGAGACTGCTGCGAACACCGGGGAGCTGTTTTTT. Its protein is CASNSETAANTGELFF. The rearrangement links TRBV7-6 to TRBJ2-2, with D unresolved. Trimming stripped 7 bases from V and 0 bases from J, with 15 bases between. The CDR3 is 16 amino acids. Germline lookup yields CDR1 SGHVS and CDR2 FNYEAQ.

Written as DNA, the CDR3 is TGTGCCAGCAGTTCAGACGGGAGCTCCTACAATGAGCAGTTCTTC. Translating it yields CASSSDGSSYNEQFF. The chain carries TRBV28 and TRBJ2-1, with D tentatively TRBD2 (6 bases). V lost 4 bases, J lost 0 bases, and 10 bases lay in between. Germline lookup yields CDR1 MDHEN and CDR2 SYDVKM. This CDR3 has 15 amino acids. Variable domain in full (rest from reference TRBV28 and TRBJ2-1): DVKVTQSSRYLVKRTGEKVFLECVQDMDHENMFWYRQDPGLGLRLIYFSYDVKMKEKGDIPEGYSVSREKKERFSLILESASTNQTSMYLCASSSDGSSYNEQFFGPGTRLTVL.

This chain links TRBV5-1 with TRBJ2-5, with D perhaps TRBD2 (6 bases). Germline V CDR1 and CDR2: SGHRS, YFSETQ. The CDR3 length is 13 residues. V dropped 0 bases and J dropped 5 bases, with 8 bases sitting between them. The CDR3 nucleotides read TGCGCCAGCAGCTTGGAACTAGCTGAGACCCAGTACTTC. Translated, it gives CASSLELAETQYF.

The sample holds one count of this clone. V is TRBV18 and J is TRBJ2-5, with a possible D match to TRBD1 (5 bases). V lost 2 bases and J 4 bases, leaving 5 bases between the germline ends. The V gene's germline CDR1 is KGHSH and CDR2 LQKENI. The CDR3 runs to 12 residues. The CDR3 nucleotides are TGTGCCAGCTCACCAAGGGGAGAGACCCAGTACTTC. It yields the protein CASSPRGETQYF.

The V and J genes are TRBV7-9 and TRBJ2-7; D possibly corresponds to TRBD1 (6 bases). Trimming cost V 0 bases and J 3 bases, with 6 bases left between them. Germline V gene lookup returns CDR1 SEHNR and CDR2 FQNEAQ (reference sequence). The CDR3 covers 13 residues. CDR3 residues: CASSLAQGYEQYF. Here the CDR3 DNA reads TGTGCCAGCAGCTTAGCACAGGGCTACGAGCAGTACTTC.

The sample holds one count of this clone. CDR3 residues: CASRTRNTEAFF. The CDR3 coding sequence is TGTGCCAGCAGAACGAGGAACACTGAAGCTTTCTTT. The J gene is TRBJ1-1, the V gene TRBV6-5; D is unresolved. The CDR3 runs 12 residues. CDR1 and CDR2 (germline): MNHEY, SVGAGI. Deletions cut 6 bases from V and 1 base from J, with 6 bases between.

The chain links TRBV24-1 to TRBJ2-3, with 10 bases that match TRBD1. V was clipped by 6 bases and J by 14 bases; unmatched bases: 10. The CDR3 contains 13 residues. Germline-derived CDR1 and CDR2 are KGHDR and SFDVKD. The CDR3 here is CATSNSGQGIWYF. CDR3 nucleotide sequence: TGTGCCACCAGTAACTCGGGACAGGGGATTTGGTATTTT.

The chain is built from TRBV7-9 and TRBJ1-2; D gene uncertain. Germline loops: CDR1 SEHNR, CDR2 FQNEAQ (reference sequence). This CDR3 is built from 13 residues. Deletions cut 7 bases from V and 2 bases from J, with 11 bases between. The CDR3, as DNA: TGTGCCAGCACCCCGGGGTTGAACTATGGCTACACCTTC. This gives the protein CASTPGLNYGYTF.

V and J are TRBV10-1 and TRBJ1-2; D may be TRBD1 (6 bases). Germline loops: CDR1 WNHNN, CDR2 SYGVQD (reference sequence). The CDR3 totals 13 residues. The V and J ends lost 2 bases and 6 bases respectively, with 10 bases between them. The CDR3 reads CASSESSGDGYTF. Here the CDR3 DNA reads TGCGCCAGCAGTGAGAGTTCAGGGGATGGCTACACCTTC.

This clone was found many times. The gene calls are TRBV7-3 and TRBJ2-7; the match to TRBD1 covers 9 bases. CDR1 is SGHTA, CDR2 FQGTGA, per germline. There are 13 residues in the CDR3. Losses at the gene ends were 5 bases for V and 7 bases for J; bases not matched to a gene: 6. The CDR3 loop is CASSPTGGGEQYF. CDR3 DNA: TGTGCCAGCAGCCCAACAGGGGGCGGGGAGCAGTACTTC.

The chain combines TRBV5-4 with TRBJ2-2; 10 bases match TRBD2. The CDR3 runs 17 residues. J was trimmed by 4 bases and V by 1 base; bases with no gene match: 7. Germline V gene data show CDR1 as SGHNT and CDR2 as YYREEE (reference sequence). The chain's CDR3 is CASSLKRGGQITGELFF. The CDR3 nucleotides are TGTGCCAGCAGCTTGAAGCGGGGGGGCCAGATCACCGGGGAGCTGTTTTTT.

This chain links TRBV6-5 with TRBJ1-2; D remains unclear. Trimming shortened V by 8 bases and J by 3 bases, and 16 bases separated the two germline ends. Germline CDR1 is MNHEY and CDR2 is SVGAGI. The CDR3 runs to 14 residues. The CDR3 sequence is CASGWGDGDYGYTF. CDR3 sequence (DNA): TGTGCCAGCGGCTGGGGAGACGGAGACTATGGCTACACCTTC.

The V gene is TRBV30, the J gene TRBJ2-5; the match to TRBD2 covers 12 bases. This CDR3 spans 14 amino acids. Per the germline V gene, CDR1 is GTSNPN and CDR2 is SVGIG (reference sequence). Losses at the gene ends were 4 bases for V and 5 bases for J; bases not matched to a gene: 5. This chain's CDR3 is CAWNRLAGVETQYF. CDR3 DNA sequence: TGTGCCTGGAACCGACTAGCGGGAGTGGAGACCCAGTACTTC.

The chain joins TRBV7-6 to TRBJ2-1; TRBD1 matches at 7 bases. Germline CDR1 reads SGHVS; CDR2 reads FNYEAQ. The CDR3 consists of 15 residues. V was clipped by 5 bases and J by 5 bases; unmatched bases: 9. The DNA for the CDR3 is TGTGCCAGCAGCCCGGGACAGCATACCAACAATGAGCAGTTCTTC. Its translation is CASSPGQHTNNEQFF.

This clone was seen only a few times. The chain links TRBV6-5 to TRBJ1-5; maybe TRBD1 (6 bases). The CDR3 has 14 residues. Germline CDR1 and CDR2: MNHEY and SVGAGI. V lost 4 bases, J lost 3 bases, and 10 bases lay in between. In DNA, the CDR3 is TGTGCCAGCAGTTCAGGACAGCTCAATCAGCCCCAGCATTTT. Translated: CASSSGQLNQPQHF.

The V and J genes are TRBV18 and TRBJ2-7; TRBD1 agrees at 11 bases. In germline, CDR1 is KGHSH, CDR2 LQKENI. J gave up 4 bases and V 6 bases, and 5 bases lay outside the gene matches. There are 14 residues in the CDR3. The chain's CDR3 is CASSTGTGGYEQYF. DNA for the CDR3: TGTGCCAGCTCTACCGGGACAGGGGGTTACGAGCAGTACTTC.